What follows are 27 T cell receptor beta chains derived from one specimen sequenced in a study of blood T cells in healthy people across ages. Together with a sample-barcoded 5' primer, a J-beta primer mix was included in a second PCR lasting about 6 to 11 cycles. TCRdb processed the 5' RACE reads anew with MiXCR; each CDR3 protein has one entry. The sample shows around 1,500,000 distinct CDR3 sequences, about 40% of them seen only once. Sequencing was done on a sample of blood. The receptor source for this set is a woman between 18 and 29 years old in good health.

There are a few counts of this clonotype. This chain joins TRBV6-6 and TRBJ2-1; D may be TRBD1 or TRBD2 (5 bases each). V lost 6 bases to trimming and J lost 3 bases, with 18 bases between them. Germline CDR1 MNHNY, CDR2 SVGAGI (reference sequence). The CDR3 consists of 16 residues. DNA of the CDR3: TGTGCCAGCAGGATCAGAGGTCGAGGGGACTACAATGAGCAGTTCTTC. Its translation: CASRIRGRGDYNEQFF.

The V gene is TRBV21-1, the J gene TRBJ2-7; the DNA was not compared with TRBD1, the D call given in the table. TRBV21-1 is tagged as a pseudogene. This CDR3 region has 16 residues. The CDR3 sequence is CASSTPGQGAGNEQYF. In DNA, the CDR3 is TGTGCCAGCAGCACTCCGGGACAGGGGGCGGGAAATGAGCAGTACTTC.

V gene TRBV12-3 or TRBV12-4 combines with J gene TRBJ1-1; D uncertain. CDR3 size: 14 residues. The V end was cut by 3 bases, the J end by 1 base, with 9 bases between. The DNA of the CDR3 is TGTGCCAGCAGTTTCGCTCACTCGAACACTGAAGCTTTCTTT. Its translation: CASSFAHSNTEAFF.

This clonotype has only a few counts. J is TRBJ2-3 and V is TRBV5-1; 8 positions match TRBD2. The germline V gene encodes CDR1 SGHRS and CDR2 YFSETQ. This CDR3 spans 16 amino acids. V shed 4 bases, J shed 6 bases, and the junction held 13 bases outside the gene matches. The CDR3 DNA follows: TGCGCCAGCAGCCGGTCTAGCGGGTCTTCAAGGGATACGCAGTATTTT. This codes for CASSRSSGSSRDTQYF.

This clonotype was observed a handful of times. The chain carries TRBV12-3 or TRBV12-4 and TRBJ2-7; D is tentatively TRBD1 or TRBD2 (5 bases each). V was pared by 7 bases and J by 4 bases, with 17 bases between. The CDR3 length is 14 residues. The DNA of the CDR3 is TGTGCCAGCACCAAGTGGGGGAATCAATACGAGCAGTACTTC. This codes for CASTKWGNQYEQYF.

This clonotype was found once. It is unclear where the CDR3 begins or ends on the DNA, so no DNA is shown, and the CDR3 is as TCRdb lists it. The rearrangement joins TRBV4-1 to TRBJ2-7; the tabulated D call, TRBD2, remains unverified against the DNA. CDR1 is MGHRA and CDR2 is YSYEKL in the germline V gene. The length of the CDR3 is 21 amino acids, counting both ends. The CDR3 loop reads CASSQVSKFSGRNSLDNEQFF.

Only a few counts were recorded for this clonotype. The chain has TRBV20-1 and TRBJ2-1; TRBD2 agrees at 12 bases. The CDR3 consists of 16 residues. The trim removed 5 bases at V and 2 bases at J, leaving 7 bases unmatched. The V gene's germline CDR1 is DFQATT and CDR2 SNEGSKA (reference sequence). CDR3 sequence reads: CSAPGLAGKTYNEQFF. The CDR3 DNA reads TGCAGTGCTCCTGGACTAGCGGGAAAGACCTACAATGAGCAGTTCTTC.

This clonotype has more than one count but fewer than ten. The chain's CDR3 is CASSPVEGSGYTF. The CDR3 DNA is TGTGCCAGCTCACCAGTGGAGGGGTCTGGCTACACCTTC. The J gene is TRBJ1-2, the V gene TRBV18; D perhaps matches TRBD1 (5 bases). There are 13 residues in the CDR3. The V end lost 2 bases, the J end lost 7 bases, and 11 bases lay between the germline ends. CDR1 KGHSH and CDR2 LQKENI come from the germline V gene.

This clonotype has a handful of counts. The V call is TRBV28, the J call TRBJ2-7, with TRBD2 identical over 9 bases. The CDR3 totals 17 residues. Germline lookup yields CDR1 MDHEN and CDR2 SYDVKM. The trim removed 3 bases at V and 9 bases at J, leaving 18 bases unmatched. The CDR3 here is CASSLAASGAPATGQYF. The CDR3 nucleotides read TGTGCCAGCAGTTTGGCGGCTAGCGGGGCGCCTGCTACGGGGCAGTACTTC.

In this sample, this clonotype turned up a few times. The chain joins TRBV6-5 to TRBJ2-7, with unresolved D. The V end lost 2 bases, the J end lost 5 bases, and 22 bases lay between the germline ends. Germline lookup yields CDR1 MNHEY and CDR2 SVGAGI. The CDR3 is 17 amino acids. This CDR3 reads CASSYPITDGRPHEQYF. CDR3 coding DNA: TGTGCCAGCAGTTACCCCATCACAGACGGGCGGCCCCACGAGCAGTACTTC.

The table lists this clonotype with a few counts. The chain uses TRBV4-1 and TRBJ1-6; 9 positions agree with TRBD1. CDR3 size: 14 residues. The J segment lost 8 bases and the V segment lost 5 bases, leaving 4 bases of the junction unmatched. Germline-derived CDR1 and CDR2 are MGHRA and YSYEKL. CDR3 nucleotide sequence: TGCGCCAGCAGCGGCCGGGACAGGGATTCACCCCTCCACTTT. Its translation is CASSGRDRDSPLHF.

The V gene is TRBV15, the J gene TRBJ1-2; 7 nucleotides align to TRBD1. The V gene end was trimmed by 5 bases and the J gene end by 4 bases; junction bases not matched to a gene: 13. The CDR3 runs 16 residues. Germline V gene sequence: CDR1 LNHNV, CDR2 YYDKDF (reference sequence). The CDR3 sequence is CATSFRTGGVLYGYTF. Written as DNA, the CDR3 is TGTGCCACCAGCTTCCGGACAGGAGGGGTCCTCTATGGCTACACCTTC. Looking up the rest from reference TRBV15 and TRBJ1-2 gives the full variable domain: DAMVIQNPRYQVTQFGKPVTLSCSQTLNHNVMYWYQQKSSQAPKLLFHYYDKDFNNEADTPDNFQSRRPNTSFCFLDIRSPGLGDTAMYLCATSFRTGGVLYGYTFGSGTRLTVV.

This chain joins TRBV5-1 and TRBJ1-3, with a possible D match to TRBD1 (6 bases). Trimming cost V 4 bases and J 3 bases, with 23 bases left between them. Per germline, CDR1 SGHRS and CDR2 YFSETQ. The length of the CDR3 is 18 residues. The CDR3 bases are TGCGCCAGCAGCCCTACGATCCTACCGACAGGAGGTGGAAACACCATATATTTT. Encoded protein: CASSPTILPTGGGNTIYF. Combining the CDR3 with reference TRBV5-1 and TRBJ1-3 gives the whole variable domain KAGVTQTPRYLIKTRGQQVTLSCSPISGHRSVSWYQQTPGQGLQFLFEYFSETQRNKGNFPGRFSGRQFSNSRSEMNVSTLELGDSALYLCASSPTILPTGGGNTIYFGEGSWLTVV.

With respect to this clonotype: A much larger clonotype is one base distant, so this may be a read error. The chain links TRBV28 to TRBJ2-3; D is uncertain. The V gene's germline CDR1 is MDHEN and CDR2 SYDVKM. CDR3 size: 11 residues. V was clipped by 3 bases and J by 9 bases, with 7 bases between them. The CDR3 bases are TGTGCCAGCAGTTTCGCCAAGACGCAGTATTTT. This sequence encodes CASSFAKTQYF.

The chain is built from TRBV20-1 and TRBJ2-7; possibly TRBD1 or TRBD2 for D (5 bases each). Germline lookup yields CDR1 DFQATT and CDR2 SNEGSKA (reference sequence). The CDR3 has 15 amino acids. Trimming pared 0 bases from V and 5 bases from J, leaving 17 bases between. CDR3 nucleotide sequence: TGCAGTGCTAGAGACCCGGGACCCCAAAACCACGAGCAGTACTTC. Amino acids: CSARDPGPQNHEQYF.

This rearrangement joins TRBV28 to TRBJ2-5, with TRBD1 matching 11 bases. Germline V lookup: CDR1 MDHEN, CDR2 SYDVKM. CDR3 length equals 14 residues. Trimming took 3 bases from V and 11 from J; bases not matched to a gene: 8. The CDR3 DNA reads TGTGCCAGCAGTTTTTGGACAGGGGGCGAGGTGCAGTACTTC. Its protein product is CASSFWTGGEVQYF.

The rearrangement uses TRBV27 and TRBJ2-2, with 8 bases aligning to TRBD2. The CDR3 runs to 15 residues. V was pared by 2 bases and J by 4 bases, with 3 bases of the junction left unmatched. CDR1 and CDR2 (germline): MNHEY, SMNVEV (reference sequence). CDR3 in DNA: TGTGCCAGCAGTTTAGTACGGGGGGGCACCGGGGAGCTGTTTTTT. Translation: CASSLVRGGTGELFF.

This clonotype has more than one count but fewer than ten. V usage is TRBV29-1 and J usage is TRBJ2-3, with TRBD2 matching 12 bases. The CDR3 covers 15 residues. CDR1 SQVTM and CDR2 ANQGSEA come from the germline V gene. Germline trimming cut 3 bases from V and 5 bases from J; bases unmatched to any gene: 6. CDR3 amino acids: CSVDLAGGLEDTQYF. The CDR3 DNA follows: TGCAGCGTTGACCTAGCGGGAGGGCTGGAAGATACGCAGTATTTT.

The J gene is TRBJ2-3, the V gene TRBV11-2, with TRBD2 identical over 10 bases. V lost 6 bases and J lost 1; bases outside the gene matches: 10. Germline CDR1 SGHAT, CDR2 FQNNGV. This CDR3 spans 17 amino acids. The CDR3 coding sequence is TGTGCCAGCAGACCTAGCGGGGGTCCCCTAGGCACAGATACGCAGTATTTT. Protein: CASRPSGGPLGTDTQYF.

The rearrangement uses TRBV7-8 and TRBJ2-2; 8 bases match TRBD2. The CDR3 has 15 residues. Trimming cost V 5 bases and J 6 bases; bases outside gene matches: 8. Germline lookup yields CDR1 SGHVS and CDR2 FQNEAQ. The DNA of the CDR3 is TGTGCCAGCAGCCTCGGACTAGCCGTGGCCGGGGAGCTGTTTTTT. Residues: CASSLGLAVAGELFF.

This clonotype was found a few times. The chain joins TRBV28 to TRBJ2-5; 9 nucleotides align to TRBD2. Germline V gives CDR1 MDHEN, CDR2 SYDVKM. The CDR3 is made up of 15 amino acids. J was trimmed by 5 bases and V by 3 bases; bases with no gene match: 7. The CDR3 spells CASSLFLAGRETQYF. As DNA, the CDR3 is TGTGCCAGCAGTTTGTTTCTAGCGGGGAGGGAGACCCAGTACTTC.

This clonotype was seen many times. The chain is built from TRBV4-1 and TRBJ2-7; TRBD2 is a possible D gene (5 bases). The germline gives CDR1 MGHRA, CDR2 YSYEKL. Trimming stripped 4 bases from V and 2 bases from J, with 12 bases between. This CDR3 spans 14 amino acids. The CDR3 sequence: CASSLSSGAYEQYF. For the CDR3, the DNA is TGCGCCAGCAGCCTAAGCAGCGGCGCCTACGAGCAGTACTTC.

CDR3 sequence: CSVLDSLGQPQHF. The CDR3 region has the DNA TGCAGCGTCTTAGACAGCCTAGGTCAGCCCCAGCATTTT. The chain combines TRBV29-1 with TRBJ1-5; maybe TRBD1 (5 bases). V lost 6 bases to trimming and J lost 6 bases, with 15 bases between them. The germline V gene encodes CDR1 SQVTM and CDR2 ANQGSEA. The CDR3 runs 13 residues.

This clonotype was counted between two and nine times. The chain uses TRBV6-5 and TRBJ2-2; TRBD2 aligns across 11 bases. Unmatched junction bases numbered 8, after V lost 0 bases and J lost 5 bases. Germline V lookup: CDR1 MNHEY, CDR2 SVGAGI. This CDR3 is 18 amino acids long. In nucleotides, the CDR3 is TGTGCCAGCAGTTACTCGGGGCTAGCGGGAGGTTTTACCGGGGAGCTGTTTTTT. Protein: CASSYSGLAGGFTGELFF.

The V call is TRBV20-1, the J call TRBJ2-3; D uncertain. Germline values: CDR1 DFQATT, CDR2 SNEGSKA (reference sequence). The CDR3 is 12 amino acids. Trimming pared 0 bases from V and 4 bases from J, leaving 5 bases between. The CDR3 is CSARDNADTQYF. The DNA for the CDR3 is TGCAGTGCTAGAGATAACGCAGATACGCAGTATTTT.

This clonotype was found a few times. This chain links TRBV7-2 with TRBJ2-5; D unclear. Trimming removed 5 bases at V and 4 bases at J, with 17 bases between. The CDR3 runs 15 residues. CDR1 SGHTA and CDR2 FQGNSA come from the germline V gene. CDR3 DNA: TGTGCCAGCAGCCCCCCGTTATGGACGAGAGAGACCCAGTACTTC. The encoded protein is CASSPPLWTRETQYF.

This clonotype was seen a few times. The chain uses TRBV3-1 and TRBJ1-1; D unclear. V dropped 2 bases and J dropped 4 bases, with 11 bases sitting between them. The CDR3 length is 14 residues. Germline V gene data show CDR1 as LGHDT and CDR2 as YNNKEL (reference sequence). The DNA for the CDR3 is TGTGCCAGCAGCCAAATCTCGAAGGGCACTGAAGCTTTCTTT. It yields the protein CASSQISKGTEAFF. Together with reference TRBV3-1 and TRBJ1-1, the CDR3 gives the full variable domain: DTAVSQTPKYLVTQMGNDKSIKCEQNLGHDTMYWYKQDSKKFLKIMFSYNNKELIINETVPNRFSPKSPDKAHLNLHINSLELGDSAVYFCASSQISKGTEAFFGQGTRLTVV.